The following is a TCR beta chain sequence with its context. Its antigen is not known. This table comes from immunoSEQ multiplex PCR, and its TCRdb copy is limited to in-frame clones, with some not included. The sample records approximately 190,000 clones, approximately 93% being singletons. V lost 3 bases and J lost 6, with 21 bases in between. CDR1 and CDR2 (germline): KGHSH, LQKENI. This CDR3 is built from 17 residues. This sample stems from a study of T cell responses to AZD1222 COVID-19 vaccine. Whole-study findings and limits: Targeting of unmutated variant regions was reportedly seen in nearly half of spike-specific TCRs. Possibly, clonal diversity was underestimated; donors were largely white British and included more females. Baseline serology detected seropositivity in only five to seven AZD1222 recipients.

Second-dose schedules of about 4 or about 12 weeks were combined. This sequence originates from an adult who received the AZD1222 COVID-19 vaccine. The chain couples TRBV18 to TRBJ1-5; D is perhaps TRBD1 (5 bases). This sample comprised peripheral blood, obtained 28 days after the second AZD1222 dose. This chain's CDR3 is CASSPDNWDAGGQPQHF. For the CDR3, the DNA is TGTGCCAGCTCACCTGACAATTGGGACGCCGGAGGTCAGCCCCAGCATTTT.